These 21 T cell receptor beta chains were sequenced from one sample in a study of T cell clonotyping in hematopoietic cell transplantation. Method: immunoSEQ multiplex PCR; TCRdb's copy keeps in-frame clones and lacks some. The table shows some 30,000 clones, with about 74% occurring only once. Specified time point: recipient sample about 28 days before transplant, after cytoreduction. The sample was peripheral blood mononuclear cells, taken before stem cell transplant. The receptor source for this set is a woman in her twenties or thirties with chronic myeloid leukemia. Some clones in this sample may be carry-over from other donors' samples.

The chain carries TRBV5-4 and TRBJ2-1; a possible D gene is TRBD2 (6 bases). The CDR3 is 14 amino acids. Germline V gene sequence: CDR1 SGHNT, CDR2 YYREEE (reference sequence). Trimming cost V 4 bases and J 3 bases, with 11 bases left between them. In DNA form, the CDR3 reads TGTGCCAGCAGCACGGTGGGGGGCTACAATGAGCAGTTCTTC. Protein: CASSTVGGYNEQFF.

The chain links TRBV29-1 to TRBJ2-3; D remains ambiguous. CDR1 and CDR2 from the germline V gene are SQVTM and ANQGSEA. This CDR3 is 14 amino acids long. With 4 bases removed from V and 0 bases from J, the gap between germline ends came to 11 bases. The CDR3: CSVVMDTSTDTQYF. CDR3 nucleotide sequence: TGCAGCGTTGTTATGGATACTAGCACAGATACGCAGTATTTT.

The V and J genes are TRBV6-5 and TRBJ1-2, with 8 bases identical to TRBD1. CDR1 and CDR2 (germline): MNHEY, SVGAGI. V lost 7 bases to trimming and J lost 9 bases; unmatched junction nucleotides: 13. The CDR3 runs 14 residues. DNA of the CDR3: TGTGCCAGCACTGAATCGGGGACAGGCCCACGCTACACCTTC. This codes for CASTESGTGPRYTF.

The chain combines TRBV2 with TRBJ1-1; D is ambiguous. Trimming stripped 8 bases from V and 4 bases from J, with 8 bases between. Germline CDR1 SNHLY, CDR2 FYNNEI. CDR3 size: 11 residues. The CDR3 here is CASGSGTEAFF. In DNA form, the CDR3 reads TGTGCCAGCGGGTCGGGCACTGAAGCTTTCTTT.

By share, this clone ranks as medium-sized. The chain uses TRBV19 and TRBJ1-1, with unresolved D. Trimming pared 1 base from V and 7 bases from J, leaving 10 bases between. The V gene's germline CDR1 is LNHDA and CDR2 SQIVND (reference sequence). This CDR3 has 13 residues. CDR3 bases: TGTGCCAGTAGTATAGGGAACCGAGGTGAAGCTTTCTTT. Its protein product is CASSIGNRGEAFF.

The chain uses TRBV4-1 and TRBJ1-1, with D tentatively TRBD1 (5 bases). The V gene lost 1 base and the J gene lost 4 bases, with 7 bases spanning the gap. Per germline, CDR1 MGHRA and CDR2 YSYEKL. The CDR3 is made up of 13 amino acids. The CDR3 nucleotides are TGCGCCAGCAGCCAAGTCACAGGCACTGAAGCTTTCTTT. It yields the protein CASSQVTGTEAFF.

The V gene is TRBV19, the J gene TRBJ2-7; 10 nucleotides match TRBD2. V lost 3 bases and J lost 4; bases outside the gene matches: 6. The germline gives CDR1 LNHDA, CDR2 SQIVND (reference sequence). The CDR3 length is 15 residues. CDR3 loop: CASSIQAGGRYEQYF. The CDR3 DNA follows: TGTGCCAGTAGTATTCAAGCGGGGGGGCGGTACGAGCAGTACTTC.

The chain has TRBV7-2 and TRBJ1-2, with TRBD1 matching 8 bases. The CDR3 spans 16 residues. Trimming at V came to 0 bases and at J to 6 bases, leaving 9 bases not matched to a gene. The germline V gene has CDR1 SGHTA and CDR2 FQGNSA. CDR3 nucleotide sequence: TGTGCCAGCAGCTTAGCGCCAGGGGGCACTCCGGATGGCTACACCTTC. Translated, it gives CASSLAPGGTPDGYTF.

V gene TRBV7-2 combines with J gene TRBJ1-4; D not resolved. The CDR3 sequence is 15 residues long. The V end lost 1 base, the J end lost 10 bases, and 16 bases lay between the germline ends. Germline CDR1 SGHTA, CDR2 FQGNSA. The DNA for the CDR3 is TGTGCCAGCAGCTTAGGACTCGGTGGGGATGGAAAACTGTTTTTT. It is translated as CASSLGLGGDGKLFF.

The CDR3 coding sequence is TGTGCCTGGAGTGTTTCAAGCGGGGGGGCAGATACGCAGTATTTT. It encodes CAWSVSSGGADTQYF. The rearrangement links TRBV30 to TRBJ2-3; 10 bases match TRBD2. The CDR3 sequence is 15 residues long. Per germline, CDR1 GTSNPN and CDR2 SVGIG (reference sequence). J gave up 4 bases and V 0 bases, and 4 bases lay outside the gene matches.

CDR3 coding DNA: TGTGCCAGCAGCCGGACGGCGAGGACTGAAGCTTTCTTT. Translated, it gives CASSRTARTEAFF. The genes are TRBV7-9 and TRBJ1-1; the D is unclear. V dropped 5 bases and J dropped 5 bases, with 12 bases sitting between them. CDR3 size: 13 residues. Germline loops: CDR1 SEHNR, CDR2 FQNEAQ (reference sequence).

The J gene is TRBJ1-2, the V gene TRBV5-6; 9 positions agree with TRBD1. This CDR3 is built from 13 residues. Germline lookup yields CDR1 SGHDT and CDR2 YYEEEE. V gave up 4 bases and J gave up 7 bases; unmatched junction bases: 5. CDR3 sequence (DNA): TGTGCCAGCAGCCGGACAGGGGCCGGTGGCTACACCTTC. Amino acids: CASSRTGAGGYTF. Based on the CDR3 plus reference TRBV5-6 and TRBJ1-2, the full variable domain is DAGVTQSPTHLIKTRGQQVTLRCSPKSGHDTVSWYQQALGQGPQFIFQYYEEEERQRGNFPDRFSGHQFPNYSSELNVNALLLGDSALYLCASSRTGAGGYTFGSGTRLTVV.

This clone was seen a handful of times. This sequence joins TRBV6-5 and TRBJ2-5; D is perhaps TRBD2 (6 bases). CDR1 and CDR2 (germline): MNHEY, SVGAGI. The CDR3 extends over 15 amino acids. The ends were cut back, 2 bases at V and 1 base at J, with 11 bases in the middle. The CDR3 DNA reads TGTGCCAGCAGTTACGTGGGGGGTGTCCAAGAGACCCAGTACTTC. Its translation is CASSYVGGVQETQYF.

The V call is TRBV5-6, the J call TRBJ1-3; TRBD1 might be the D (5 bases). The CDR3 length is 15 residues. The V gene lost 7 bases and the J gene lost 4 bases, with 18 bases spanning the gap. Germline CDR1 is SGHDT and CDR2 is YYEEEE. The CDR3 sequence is CASSRDPSPGNTIYF. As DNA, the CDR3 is TGTGCCAGCTCGCGGGACCCGTCCCCCGGAAACACCATATATTTT.

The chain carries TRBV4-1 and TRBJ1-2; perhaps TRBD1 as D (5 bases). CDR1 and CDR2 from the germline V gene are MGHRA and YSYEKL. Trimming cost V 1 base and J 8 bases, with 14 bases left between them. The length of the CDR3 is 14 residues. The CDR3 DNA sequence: TGCGCCAGCAGCCAAGTTGGGGCACGGGAAGGCTACACCTTC. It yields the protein CASSQVGAREGYTF.

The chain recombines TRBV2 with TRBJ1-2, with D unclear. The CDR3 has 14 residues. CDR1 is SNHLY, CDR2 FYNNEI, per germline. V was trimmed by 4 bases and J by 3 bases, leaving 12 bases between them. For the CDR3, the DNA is TGTGCCAGCAGTGGGCCAACTCTTTACTATGGCTACACCTTC. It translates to CASSGPTLYYGYTF.

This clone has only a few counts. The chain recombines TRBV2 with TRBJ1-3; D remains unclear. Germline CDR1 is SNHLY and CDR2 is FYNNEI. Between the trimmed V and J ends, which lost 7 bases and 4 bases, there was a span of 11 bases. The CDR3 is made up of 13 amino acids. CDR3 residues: CASTTTQGNTIYF. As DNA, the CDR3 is TGTGCCAGCACCACAACCCAGGGAAACACCATATATTTT. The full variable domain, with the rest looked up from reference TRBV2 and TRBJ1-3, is EPEVTQTPSHQVTQMGQEVILRCVPISNHLYFYWYRQILGQKVEFLVSFYNNEISEKSEIFDDQFSVERPDGSNFTLKIRSTKLEDSAMYFCASTTTQGNTIYFGEGSWLTVV.

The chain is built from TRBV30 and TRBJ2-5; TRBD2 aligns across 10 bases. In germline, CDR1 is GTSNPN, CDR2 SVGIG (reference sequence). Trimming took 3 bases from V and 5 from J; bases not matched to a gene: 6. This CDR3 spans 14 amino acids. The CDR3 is CAWRLAGQGETQYF. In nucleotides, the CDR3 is TGTGCCTGGAGACTAGCGGGGCAGGGGGAGACCCAGTACTTC. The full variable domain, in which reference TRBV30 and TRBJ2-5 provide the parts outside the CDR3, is SQTIHQWPATLVQPVGSPLSLECTVEGTSNPNLYWYRQAAGRGLQLLFYSVGIGQISSEVPQNLSASRPQDRQFILSSKKLLLSDSGFYLCAWRLAGQGETQYFGPGTRLLVL.

CDR3 in DNA: TGTGCCAGCAGTACAGGTTACGAGCAGTACGTC. It codes for CASSTGYEQYV. This chain connects TRBV28 to TRBJ2-7; maybe TRBD1 (5 bases). CDR1 MDHEN and CDR2 SYDVKM come from the germline V gene. The germline V and J ends were trimmed by 5 bases and 4 bases, with 6 bases remaining between them. This CDR3 contains 11 residues.

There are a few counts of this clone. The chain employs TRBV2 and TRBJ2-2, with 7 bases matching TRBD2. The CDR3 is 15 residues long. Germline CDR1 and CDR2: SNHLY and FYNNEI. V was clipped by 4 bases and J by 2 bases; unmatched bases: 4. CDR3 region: CASSVAGVNTGELFF. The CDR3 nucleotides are TGTGCCAGCAGTGTGGCGGGGGTTAACACCGGGGAGCTGTTTTTT.

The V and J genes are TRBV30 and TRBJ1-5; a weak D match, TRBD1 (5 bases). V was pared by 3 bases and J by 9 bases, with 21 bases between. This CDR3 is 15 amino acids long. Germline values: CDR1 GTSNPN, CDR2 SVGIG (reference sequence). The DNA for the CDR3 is TGTGCCTGGAGAGACGGGGGAATCGAGGTAGGGCCCCAGCATTTT. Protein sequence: CAWRDGGIEVGPQHF.